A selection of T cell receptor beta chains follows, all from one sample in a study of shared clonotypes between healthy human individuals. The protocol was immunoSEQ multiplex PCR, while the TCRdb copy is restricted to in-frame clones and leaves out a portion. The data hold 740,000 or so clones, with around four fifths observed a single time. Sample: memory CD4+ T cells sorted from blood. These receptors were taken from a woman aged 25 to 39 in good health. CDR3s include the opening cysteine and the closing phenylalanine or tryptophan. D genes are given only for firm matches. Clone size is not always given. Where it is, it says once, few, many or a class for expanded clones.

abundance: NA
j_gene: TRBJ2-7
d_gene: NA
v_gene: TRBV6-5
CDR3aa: CASTSMAGPYEQYF
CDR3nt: TGTGCCAGCACCTCCATGGCAGGGCCTTACGAGCAGTACTTC

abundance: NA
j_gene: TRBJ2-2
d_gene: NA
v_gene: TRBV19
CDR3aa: CATNAWGRTNTGELFF
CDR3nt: TGTGCCACAAATGCTTGGGGGAGGACGAACACCGGGGAGCTGTTTTTT

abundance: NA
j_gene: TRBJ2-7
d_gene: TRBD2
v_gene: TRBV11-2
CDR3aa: CASSLDVTSGRRYEQYF
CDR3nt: TGTGCCAGCAGCTTAGATGTAACTAGCGGGAGGAGATACGAGCAGTACTTC

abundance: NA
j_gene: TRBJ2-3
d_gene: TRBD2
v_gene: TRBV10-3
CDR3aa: CAGGSSGRDTDTQYF
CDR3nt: TGTGCCGGGGGGAGTAGCGGGAGGGACACAGATACGCAGTATTTT

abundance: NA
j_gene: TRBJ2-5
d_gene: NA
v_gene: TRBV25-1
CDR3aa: CASSESPGGRDETQYF
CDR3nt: TGTGCCAGCAGTGAATCCCCCGGGGGGCGGGATGAGACCCAGTACTTC

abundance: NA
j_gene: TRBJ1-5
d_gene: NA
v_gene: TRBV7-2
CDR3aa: CASSPPLSSNQPQHF
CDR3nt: TGTGCCAGCAGCCCGCCCCTGAGCAGCAATCAGCCCCAGCATTTT

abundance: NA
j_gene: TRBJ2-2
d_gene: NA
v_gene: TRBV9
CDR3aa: CASSVGAGRFTGELFF
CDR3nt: TGTGCCAGCAGCGTAGGGGCAGGGCGGTTCACCGGGGAGCTGTTTTTT

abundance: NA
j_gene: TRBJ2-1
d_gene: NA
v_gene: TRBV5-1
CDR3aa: CASSLGLVNEQFF
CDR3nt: TGCGCCAGCAGCTTGGGGCTAGTCAATGAGCAGTTCTTC

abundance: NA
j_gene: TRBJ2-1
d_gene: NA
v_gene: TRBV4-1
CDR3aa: CASSQEGQINEQFF
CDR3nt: TGCGCCAGCAGCCAAGAGGGCCAGATCAATGAGCAGTTCTTC

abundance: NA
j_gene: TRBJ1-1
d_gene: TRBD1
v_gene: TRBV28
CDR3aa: CASIPTGQGGSGAEAFF
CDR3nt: TGTGCCAGCATACCAACGGGACAGGGAGGATCGGGCGCTGAAGCTTTCTTT

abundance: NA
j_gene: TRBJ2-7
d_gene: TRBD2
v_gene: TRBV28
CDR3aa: CASTKSGTSGLGFEQYF
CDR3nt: TGTGCCAGCACCAAATCCGGGACTAGCGGACTCGGCTTCGAGCAGTACTTC

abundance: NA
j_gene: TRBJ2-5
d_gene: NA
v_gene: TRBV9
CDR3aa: CASSVGGQGGQTQYF
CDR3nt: TGTGCCAGCAGCGTAGGGGGCCAGGGTGGGCAGACCCAGTACTTC

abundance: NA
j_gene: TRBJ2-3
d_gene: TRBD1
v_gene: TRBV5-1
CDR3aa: CASSPFGTGGEDTQYF
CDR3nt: TGCGCCAGCAGCCCATTCGGGACAGGGGGCGAAGATACGCAGTATTTT

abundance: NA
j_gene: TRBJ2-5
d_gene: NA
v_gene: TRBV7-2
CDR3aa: CASSLDPGDQETQYF
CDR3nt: TGTGCCAGCAGCTTAGATCCGGGGGATCAAGAGACCCAGTACTTC

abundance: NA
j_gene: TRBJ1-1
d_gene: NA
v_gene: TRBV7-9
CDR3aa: CASSLPGIRTEAFF
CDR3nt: TGTGCCAGCAGCTTACCAGGGATTCGCACTGAAGCTTTCTTT

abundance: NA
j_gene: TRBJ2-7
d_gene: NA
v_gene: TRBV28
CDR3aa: CASTPGTRIYEQYF
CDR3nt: TGTGCCAGCACCCCGGGTACCCGAATCTACGAGCAGTACTTC

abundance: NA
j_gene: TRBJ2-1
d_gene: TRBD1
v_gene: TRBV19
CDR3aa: CASRPTGTAKKNEQFF
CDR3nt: TGTGCCAGTAGACCTACCGGGACAGCCAAGAAAAATGAGCAGTTCTTC

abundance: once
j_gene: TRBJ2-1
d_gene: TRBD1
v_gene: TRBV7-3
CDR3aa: CASSLGQGADEQFF
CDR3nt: TGTGCCAGCAGCTTAGGACAGGGGGCGGATGAGCAGTTCTTC

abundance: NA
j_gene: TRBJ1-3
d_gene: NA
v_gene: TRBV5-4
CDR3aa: CASSGGGAGNTIYF
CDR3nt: TGTGCCAGCAGCGGGGGGGGCGCTGGAAACACCATATATTTT

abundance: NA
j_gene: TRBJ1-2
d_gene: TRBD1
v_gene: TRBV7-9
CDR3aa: CASSPGPRDRVGYTF
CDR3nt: TGTGCCAGCAGCCCGGGGCCCCGGGACAGGGTTGGCTACACCTTC

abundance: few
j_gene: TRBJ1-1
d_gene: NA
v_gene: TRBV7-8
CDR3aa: CASSSRTWNTEAFF
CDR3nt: TGTGCCAGCAGCTCCCGGACTTGGAACACTGAAGCTTTCTTT

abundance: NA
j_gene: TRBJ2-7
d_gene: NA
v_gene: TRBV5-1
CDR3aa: CASSWGATASYEQYF
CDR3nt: TGCGCCAGCAGCTGGGGAGCGACAGCTTCCTACGAGCAGTACTTC

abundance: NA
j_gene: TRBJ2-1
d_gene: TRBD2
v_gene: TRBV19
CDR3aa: CASSDLVTSGMYNEQFF
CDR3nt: TGTGCCAGTAGTGATCTAGTCACTAGCGGGATGTACAATGAGCAGTTCTTC

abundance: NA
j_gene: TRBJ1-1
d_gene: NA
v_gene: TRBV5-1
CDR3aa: CASRRDLPTEAFF
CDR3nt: TGCGCCAGCAGAAGGGACTTACCCACTGAAGCTTTCTTT

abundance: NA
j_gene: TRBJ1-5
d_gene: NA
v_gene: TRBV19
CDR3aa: CASSISTDYSNQPQHF
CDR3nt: TGTGCCAGTAGTATTTCGACGGATTATAGCAATCAGCCCCAGCATTTT